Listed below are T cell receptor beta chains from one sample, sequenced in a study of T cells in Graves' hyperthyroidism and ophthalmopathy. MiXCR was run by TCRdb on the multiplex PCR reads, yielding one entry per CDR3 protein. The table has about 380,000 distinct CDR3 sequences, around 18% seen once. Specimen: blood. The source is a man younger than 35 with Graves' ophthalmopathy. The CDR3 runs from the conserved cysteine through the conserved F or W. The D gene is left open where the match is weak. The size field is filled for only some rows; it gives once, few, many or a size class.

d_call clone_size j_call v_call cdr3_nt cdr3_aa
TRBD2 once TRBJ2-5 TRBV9 TGTGCCAGCAGCGACCTAGCGGGGGGGCAAGAGACCCAGTACTTC CASSDLAGGQETQYF
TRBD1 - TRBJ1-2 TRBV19 TGTGCCAGTAGCCCCTCAGGGGGTGGGCTGATAGGCTACACCTTC CASSPSGGGLIGYTF
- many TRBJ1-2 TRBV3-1 TGTGCCAGCAGCCAAGAATCAAACTATGGCTACACCTTC CASSQESNYGYTF
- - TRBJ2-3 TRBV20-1 TGCAGTGCTAGAGAGGGGCGCTACACAGATACGCAGTATTTT CSAREGRYTDTQYF
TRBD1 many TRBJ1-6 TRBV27 TGTGCCAGCAGTCCACAGGGGCGATCTTCACCCCTCCACTTT CASSPQGRSSPLHF
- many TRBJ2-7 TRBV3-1 TGTGCCAGCAGCCAAGGCACCGGGACGGGTAACTACGAGCAGTACTTC CASSQGTGTGNYEQYF
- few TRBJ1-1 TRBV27 TGTGCCAGCAGTTTATCGGGAGGGGGGGCTAACACTGAAGCTTTCTTT CASSLSGGGANTEAFF
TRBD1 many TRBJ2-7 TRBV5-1 TGCGCCAGCAGCTCAGGACAGGCCCGGAGCGAGCAGTACTTC CASSSGQARSEQYF
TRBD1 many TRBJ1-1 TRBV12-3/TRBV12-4 TGTGCCAGCAGTCGACAGGGCACTGAAGCTTTCTTT CASSRQGTEAFF
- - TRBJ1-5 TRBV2 TGTGCCAGCAGTGCTGCGGGGGGCGATAGCAATCAGCCCCAGCATTTT CASSAAGGDSNQPQHF
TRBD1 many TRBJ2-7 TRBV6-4 TGTGCCAGCAGTGAATTGGGGACAGGGTACTACGAGCAGTACTTC CASSELGTGYYEQYF
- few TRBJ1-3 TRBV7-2 TGTGCCAGCAGCTTAGCGATCGGGGGGGCTGGAAACACCATATATTTT CASSLAIGGAGNTIYF
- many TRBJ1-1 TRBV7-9 TGTGCCAGCAGCTTGTTTACTTGGTCTGAAGCTTTCTTT CASSLFTWSEAFF
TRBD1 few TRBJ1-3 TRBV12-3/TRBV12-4 TGTGCCAGCAGCACGACAGGGGGTGGAAACACCATATATTTT CASSTTGGGNTIYF
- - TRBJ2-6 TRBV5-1 TGCGCCAGCAGCTTGGCCCCGAACAGGGCCGAGCCACTCTCTGGGGCCAACGTCCTGACTTTC CASSLAPNRAEPLSGANVLTF
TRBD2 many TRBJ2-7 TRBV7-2 TGTGCCAGCAGCCCCGGGACTACCCCGCGGCCCTACGAGCAGTACTTC CASSPGTTPRPYEQYF
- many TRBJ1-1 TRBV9 TGTGCCAGCAGCGTAGTGCCGAACACTGAAGCTTTCTTT CASSVVPNTEAFF
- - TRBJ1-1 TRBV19 TGTGCCAGTCTCTATGAAGCTTTCTTT CASLYEAFF
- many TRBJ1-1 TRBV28 TGTGCCAGCAATCAGGGAGGGGCTGAAGCTTTCTTT CASNQGGAEAFF
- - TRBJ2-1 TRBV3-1 TGTGCCAGCAGCCAAGGGGCAGGGGACAATGAGCAGTTCTTC CASSQGAGDNEQFF
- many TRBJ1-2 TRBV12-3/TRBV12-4 TGTGCCAGCAGTTTAACCTCTCAGGGTAATGGCTACACCTTC CASSLTSQGNGYTF
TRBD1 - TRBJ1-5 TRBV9 TGTGCCAGCAGCTTCTCCGGGGACAGCAGGGATCAGCCCCAGCATTTT CASSFSGDSRDQPQHF
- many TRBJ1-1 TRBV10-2 TGCGCCAGCAGGTGGAACATGAACACTGAAGCTTTCTTT CASRWNMNTEAFF
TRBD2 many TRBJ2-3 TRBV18 TGTGCCAGCTCGGTAGCGGGGGGCTACGCAGATACGCAGTATTTT CASSVAGGYADTQYF
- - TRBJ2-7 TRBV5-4 TGTGCCAGCAGCTTGGCCTCACCTAGCTCCTACGAGCAGTACTTC CASSLASPSSYEQYF
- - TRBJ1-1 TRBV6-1 TGTGCCAGCAGAAGCATGGGTACTGAAGCTTTCTTT CASRSMGTEAFF
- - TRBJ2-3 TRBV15 TGTGCCACCAGCAGAGATCGGACGGGTGGATTGACAGATACGCAGTATTTT CATSRDRTGGLTDTQYF
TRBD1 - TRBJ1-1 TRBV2 TGTGCCAGCAGCGCCCACCGGGACAGGGAACCTAACACTGAAGCTTTCTTT CASSAHRDREPNTEAFF
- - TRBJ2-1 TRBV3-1 TGTGCCAGCAGCCAAGACCGTCTGTGGGGGGGGGCGTTTGAGCAGTTCTTC CASSQDRLWGGAFEQFF